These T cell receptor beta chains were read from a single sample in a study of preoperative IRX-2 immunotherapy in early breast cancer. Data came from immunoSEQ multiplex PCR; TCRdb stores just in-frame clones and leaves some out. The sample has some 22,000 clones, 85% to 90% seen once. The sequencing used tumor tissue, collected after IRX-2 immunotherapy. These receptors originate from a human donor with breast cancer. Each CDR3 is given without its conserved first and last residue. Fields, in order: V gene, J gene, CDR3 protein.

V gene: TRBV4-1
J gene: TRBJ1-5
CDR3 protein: ASSQDGQGIQPQH

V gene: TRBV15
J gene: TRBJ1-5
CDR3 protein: ATSRRTGSVNQPQH

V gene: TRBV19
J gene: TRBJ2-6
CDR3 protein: ATEPGLATGANVLT

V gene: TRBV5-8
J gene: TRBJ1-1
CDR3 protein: ASSRTLNIEAF

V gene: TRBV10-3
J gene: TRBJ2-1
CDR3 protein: AISESVAGLADNEQF

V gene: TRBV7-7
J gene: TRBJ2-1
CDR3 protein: ASSLSGGASDEQF

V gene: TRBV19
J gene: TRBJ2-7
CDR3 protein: ASSIGTVPTYEQY

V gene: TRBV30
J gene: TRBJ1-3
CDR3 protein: AWSDQDLSGNTIY

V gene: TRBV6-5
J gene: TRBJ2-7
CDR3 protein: ASSHSSGDGYEQY

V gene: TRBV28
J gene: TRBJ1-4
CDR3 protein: ASSHLSLGSDEKLF

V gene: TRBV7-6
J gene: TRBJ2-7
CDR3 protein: ASSLEGGANYEQY

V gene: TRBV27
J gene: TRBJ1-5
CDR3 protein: ASSTWARGGNQPQH

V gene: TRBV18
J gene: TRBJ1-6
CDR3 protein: ASSPGNSPLH

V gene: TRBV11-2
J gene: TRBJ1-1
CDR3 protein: ASSFTGNTEAF

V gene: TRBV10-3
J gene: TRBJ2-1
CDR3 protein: ATRLPQGINEQF

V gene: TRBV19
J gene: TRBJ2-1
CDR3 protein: ASSMREPYNEQF

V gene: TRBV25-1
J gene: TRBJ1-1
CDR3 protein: ASSEWGGQGNTEAF

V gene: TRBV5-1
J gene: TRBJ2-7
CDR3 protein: ASSLGYEQY

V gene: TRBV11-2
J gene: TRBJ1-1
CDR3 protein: ASSAGVWDTEAF

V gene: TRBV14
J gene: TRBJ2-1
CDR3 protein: ASSQDRGVGNEQF

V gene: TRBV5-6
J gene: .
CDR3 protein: ASSLGGIRDEQY

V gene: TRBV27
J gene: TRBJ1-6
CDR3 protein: ASKPGSTNNSPLH

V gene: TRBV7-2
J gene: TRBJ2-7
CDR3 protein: ASSQGTGSYEQY

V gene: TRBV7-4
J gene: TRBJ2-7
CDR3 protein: VQTGGRGPYEQY

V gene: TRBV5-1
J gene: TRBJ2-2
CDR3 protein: ASSASGTPNTGELF

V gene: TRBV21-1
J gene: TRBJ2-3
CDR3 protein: ASSIPPPKITTDTQY

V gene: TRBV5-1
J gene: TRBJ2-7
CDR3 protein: ASSLELFSYEQY

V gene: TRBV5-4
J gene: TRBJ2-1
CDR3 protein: ASRRNSVHEQF

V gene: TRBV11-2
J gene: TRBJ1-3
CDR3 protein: ASSGTGSSGNTIY

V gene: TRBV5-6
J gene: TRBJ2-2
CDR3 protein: ASSVRHLNTGELF

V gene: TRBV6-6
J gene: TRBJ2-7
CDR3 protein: ASSYSFESSYEQY

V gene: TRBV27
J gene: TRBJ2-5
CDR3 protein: ASSFLAGDQETQY

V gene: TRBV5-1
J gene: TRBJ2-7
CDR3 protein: ASSLSSKTYEQY

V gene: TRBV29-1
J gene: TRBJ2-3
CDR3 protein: SDSPPRDAGTDTQY

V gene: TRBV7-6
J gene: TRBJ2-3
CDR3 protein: ASSLASGLAGRNTQY

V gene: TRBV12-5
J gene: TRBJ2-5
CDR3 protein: ASGKPGLAWPETQY

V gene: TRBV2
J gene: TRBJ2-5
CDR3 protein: ASRWTGDTKETQY

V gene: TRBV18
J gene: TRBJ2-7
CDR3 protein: ASSPGTSGSDEQY

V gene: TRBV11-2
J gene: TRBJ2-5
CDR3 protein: ASSTRQGMETQY

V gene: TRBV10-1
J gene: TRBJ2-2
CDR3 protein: ASSQDGNTGELF

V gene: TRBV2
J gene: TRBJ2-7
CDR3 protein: ASRPGLVSSYEQY

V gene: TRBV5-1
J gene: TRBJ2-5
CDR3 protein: ASSRQVKETQY

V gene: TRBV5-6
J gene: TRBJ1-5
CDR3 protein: ASSSFQGGYQPQH

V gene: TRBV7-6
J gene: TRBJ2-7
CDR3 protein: ASSPVEVEQY

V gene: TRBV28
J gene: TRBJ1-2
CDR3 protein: ASSSGGAGINYGYT

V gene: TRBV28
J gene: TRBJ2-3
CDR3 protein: ASSLLQGGTDTQY

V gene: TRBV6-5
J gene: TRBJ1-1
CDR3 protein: ASIKWSLNTEAF

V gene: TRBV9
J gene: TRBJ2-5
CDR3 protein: ASSVGLAGVEETQY